Listed here are 11 T cell receptor beta chains from one sample, sequenced in a study of blood T cells in healthy people across ages. The authors ran a second PCR of about 7 to 12 cycles using a sample-barcoded 5' primer and a J-beta primer mix. TCRdb reprocessed the 5' RACE reads via MiXCR and lists one record per CDR3 protein. The sample carries 1.5 million to 1.9 million distinct CDR3 sequences, 40% to 45% recorded once. The sample taken for sequencing was blood. All receptors come from a woman aged 18-29 years in good health.

The chain recombines TRBV4-3 with TRBJ2-2; no clear D. Germline-derived CDR1 and CDR2 are LGHNA and YSLEER. Trimming took off 1 base at V and 8 bases at J, with 8 bases between the two ends. There are 13 residues in the CDR3. The CDR3 reads CASSQGVLGELFF. DNA for the CDR3: TGCGCCAGCAGCCAAGGGGTCTTGGGGGAGCTGTTTTTT.

This rearrangement joins TRBV29-1 to TRBJ1-1; D is unclear. The V gene's germline CDR1 is SQVTM and CDR2 ANQGSEA. The CDR3 consists of 13 residues. Trimming took off 7 bases at V and 2 bases at J, with 14 bases between the two ends. Written as DNA, the CDR3 is TGCAGCGCCGGGGAGGATCTAAACACTGAAGCTTTCTTT. Translating it yields CSAGEDLNTEAFF.

There are a few counts of this clonotype. The chain employs TRBV4-1 and TRBJ2-3; 10 positions match TRBD2. The junction had 5 bases not matched to a gene; V was cut back by 2 bases and J by 3 bases. This CDR3 is 16 amino acids long. Germline lookup yields CDR1 MGHRA and CDR2 YSYEKL. This CDR3 is CASSQHPAGGTDTQYF. CDR3 nucleotide sequence: TGCGCCAGCAGCCAACATCCAGCGGGGGGGACAGATACGCAGTATTTT.

The genes are TRBV7-2 and TRBJ1-2; D remains unclear. Between the trimmed V and J ends, which lost 2 bases and 2 bases, there was a span of 9 bases. Germline V gene sequence: CDR1 SGHTA, CDR2 FQGNSA. CDR3 length: 14 amino acids. The CDR3 is CASSLYSGNYGYTF. The CDR3 nucleotides are TGTGCCAGCAGCTTATATTCCGGAAACTATGGCTACACCTTC.

This clonotype was seen a handful of times. The V gene is TRBV13, the J gene TRBJ2-4; D call uncertain. The V gene's germline CDR1 is PRHDT and CDR2 FYEKMQ (reference sequence). The ends were cut back, 6 bases at V and 2 bases at J, with 17 bases in the middle. CDR3 size: 16 residues. The CDR3: CASSPRLETPKNIQYF. CDR3 nucleotides: TGTGCCAGCAGTCCGAGACTGGAAACCCCCAAAAACATTCAGTACTTC.

The rearrangement uses TRBV15 and TRBJ2-5, with D uncertain. CDR1 is LNHNV, CDR2 YYDKDF, per germline (reference sequence). This CDR3 is 13 amino acids long. The V end lost 0 bases, the J end lost 5 bases, and 7 bases lay between the germline ends. The CDR3 DNA reads TGTGCCACCAGCAGAGATCGTTTCGAGACCCAGTACTTC. Translating gives CATSRDRFETQYF.

This clonotype was observed at least ten times. J is TRBJ2-7 and V is TRBV12-3 or TRBV12-4; D is unresolved. Trimming left V 2 bases short and J 2 bases short, with 7 bases between. The CDR3 contains 13 residues. The CDR3 spells CASSLSLTYEQYF. The CDR3 DNA follows: TGTGCCAGCAGTTTATCCCTTACCTACGAGCAGTACTTC.

The J gene is TRBJ2-3, the V gene TRBV4-1, with D perhaps being TRBD1 or TRBD2 (5 bases each). Per germline, CDR1 MGHRA and CDR2 YSYEKL. The V and J ends lost 0 bases and 4 bases respectively, with 20 bases between them. The CDR3 sequence is 18 residues long. The CDR3 bases are TGCGCCAGCAGCCAAGAACCTGGAGGTGGGGGTTACGCAGATACGCAGTATTTT. Its translation is CASSQEPGGGGYADTQYF.

In its sample, this clonotype was seen a few times. V gene TRBV5-1 combines with J gene TRBJ2-1; 8 bases match TRBD2. Germline CDR1 SGHRS, CDR2 YFSETQ. The CDR3 consists of 16 residues. With 1 base clipped from V and 6 bases from J, the junction kept 9 bases outside the gene matches. The DNA of the CDR3 is TGCGCCAGCAGCTTGTCTTACGGGGGGGCCACCAATGAGCAGTTCTTC. Translated, it gives CASSLSYGGATNEQFF.

This clonotype was recorded at least ten times. The chain is built from TRBV6-5 and TRBJ2-1; maybe TRBD2 (6 bases). The length of the CDR3 is 16 residues. Trimming removed 2 bases from V and 7 bases from J, with 18 bases in between. Germline V gene lookup returns CDR1 MNHEY and CDR2 SVGAGI. CDR3: CASSYHQEGTMNEQFF. The CDR3 DNA reads as TGTGCCAGCAGTTACCATCAGGAGGGAACAATGAATGAGCAGTTCTTC.

V and J are TRBV6-2 or TRBV6-3 and TRBJ2-1, with TRBD2 matching 13 bases. The J segment lost 2 bases and the V segment lost 4 bases, leaving 5 bases of the junction unmatched. Germline CDR1 MNHEY, CDR2 SVGEGT. The CDR3 extends over 17 amino acids. CDR3 nucleotide sequence: TGTGCCAGCAGTTCATCCACTAGCGGGAGGGCCTACAATGAGCAGTTCTTC. It is translated as CASSSSTSGRAYNEQFF.